This T cell receptor beta chain emerged from a study of CD8 T cells in Susac syndrome. This clonotype occurred once. The CDR3 runs 15 residues. Germline V gene data show CDR1 as LGHNA and CDR2 as YSLEER. V was shortened by 3 bases and J by 3 bases, with 15 bases between the two germline ends. CD8+ and CD4+ T cells taken from blood had their TCR beta sequenced. The RNA, roughly 0.45 to 1 ug, was put through reverse transcription using random hexamers. The authors amplified TCR beta CDR3 across 54 Vbeta and 13 Jbeta using immunoSEQ multiplex PCR. A single record per CDR3 protein comes from TCRdb applying MiXCR to the immunoSEQ multiplex PCR reads. The table has a few hundred thousand distinct CDR3 sequences, approximately 90% seen once.

The sequence was collected from a human donor with multiple sclerosis. The sample was CD8+ T cells from PBMCs. The chain has TRBV4-3 and TRBJ2-7, with D maybe TRBD2 (6 bases). DNA for the CDR3: TGCGCCAGCAGCCACGTAGCGGCCGAATACTACGAGCAGTACTTC. It specifies CASSHVAAEYYEQYF.